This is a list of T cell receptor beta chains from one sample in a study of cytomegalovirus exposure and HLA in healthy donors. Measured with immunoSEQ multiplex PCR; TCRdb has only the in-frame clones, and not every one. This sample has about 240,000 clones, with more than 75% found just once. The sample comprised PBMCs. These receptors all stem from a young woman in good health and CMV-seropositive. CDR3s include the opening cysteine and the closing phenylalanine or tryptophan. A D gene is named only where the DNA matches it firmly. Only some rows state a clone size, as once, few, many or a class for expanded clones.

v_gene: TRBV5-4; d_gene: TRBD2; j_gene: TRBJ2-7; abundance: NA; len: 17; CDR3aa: CASSKGLAGAASYEQYF; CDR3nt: TGTGCCAGCAGCAAGGGACTAGCGGGAGCCGCCTCCTACGAGCAGTACTTC
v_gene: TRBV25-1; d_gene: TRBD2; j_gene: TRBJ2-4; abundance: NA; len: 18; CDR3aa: CASSPWGLAGDPGNIQYF; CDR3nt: TGTGCCAGCAGTCCATGGGGGCTAGCGGGAGACCCAGGAAACATTCAGTACTTC
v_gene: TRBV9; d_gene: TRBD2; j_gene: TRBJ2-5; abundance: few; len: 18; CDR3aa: CASSVGGSGLAGGETQYF; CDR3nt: TGTGCCAGCAGCGTAGGGGGCTCTGGGTTAGCGGGTGGGGAGACCCAGTACTTC
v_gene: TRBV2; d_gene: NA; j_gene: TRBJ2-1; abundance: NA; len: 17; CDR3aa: CASSEGRAKSSYNEQFF; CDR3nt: TGTGCCAGCAGTGAGGGCAGGGCCAAAAGCTCCTACAATGAGCAGTTCTTC
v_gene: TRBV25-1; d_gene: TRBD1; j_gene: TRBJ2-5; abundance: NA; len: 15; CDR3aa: CASSEWGTGKETQYF; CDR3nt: TGTGCCAGCAGTGAATGGGGGACAGGCAAAGAGACCCAGTACTTC
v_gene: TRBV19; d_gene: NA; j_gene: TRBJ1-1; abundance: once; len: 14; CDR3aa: CASSIGYMNTEAFF; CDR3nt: TGTGCCAGTAGTATCGGGTATATGAACACTGAAGCTTTCTTT
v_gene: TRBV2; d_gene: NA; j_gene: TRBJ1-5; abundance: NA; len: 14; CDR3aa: CASMLRGSNQPQHF; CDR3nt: TGTGCCAGCATGTTACGGGGTAGCAATCAGCCCCAGCATTTT
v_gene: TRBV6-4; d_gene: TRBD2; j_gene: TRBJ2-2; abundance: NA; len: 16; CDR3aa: CASSVEAGANTGELFF; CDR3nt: TGTGCCAGCAGTGTAGAAGCGGGAGCTAACACCGGGGAGCTGTTTTTT
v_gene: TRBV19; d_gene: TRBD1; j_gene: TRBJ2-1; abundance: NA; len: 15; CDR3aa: CASSIDRGVYNEQFF; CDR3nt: TGTGCCAGTAGTATCGACAGGGGAGTCTACAATGAGCAGTTCTTC
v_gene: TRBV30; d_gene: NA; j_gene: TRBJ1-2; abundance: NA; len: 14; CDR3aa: CAWSEWAINYGYTF; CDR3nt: TGTGCCTGGAGTGAATGGGCCATTAACTATGGCTACACCTTC
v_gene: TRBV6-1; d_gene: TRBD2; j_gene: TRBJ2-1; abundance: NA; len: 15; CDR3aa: CASSFSGVTYNEQFF; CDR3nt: TGTGCCAGCAGTTTTAGCGGGGTTACCTACAATGAGCAGTTCTTC
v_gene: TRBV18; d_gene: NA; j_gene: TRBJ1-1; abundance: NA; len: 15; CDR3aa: CASSSRTARNTEAFF; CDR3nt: TGTGCCAGCTCATCCAGGACAGCCCGGAACACTGAAGCTTTCTTT
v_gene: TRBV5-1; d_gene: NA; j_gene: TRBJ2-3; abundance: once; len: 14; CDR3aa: CASSVDRSTDTQYF; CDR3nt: TGCGCCAGCAGCGTCGACAGAAGCACAGATACGCAGTATTTT
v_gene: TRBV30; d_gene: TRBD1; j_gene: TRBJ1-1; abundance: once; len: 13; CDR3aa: CAWRKGAKTEAFF; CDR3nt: TGTGCCTGGAGGAAGGGGGCGAAGACTGAAGCTTTCTTT
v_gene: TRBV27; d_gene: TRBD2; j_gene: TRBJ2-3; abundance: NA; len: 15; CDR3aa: CESREVIPSTDTQYF; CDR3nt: TGCGAGTCGCGGGAGGTAATACCCAGCACAGATACGCAGTATTTT
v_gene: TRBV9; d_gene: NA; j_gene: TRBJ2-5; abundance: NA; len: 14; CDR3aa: CASSSGQNQETQYF; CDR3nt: TGTGCCAGCAGCTCCGGACAAAACCAAGAGACCCAGTACTTC
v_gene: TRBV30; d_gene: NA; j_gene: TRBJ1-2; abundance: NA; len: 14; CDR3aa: CAWSLQGLSYGYTF; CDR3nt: TGTGCCTGGAGTTTGCAGGGTTTAAGCTATGGCTACACCTTC
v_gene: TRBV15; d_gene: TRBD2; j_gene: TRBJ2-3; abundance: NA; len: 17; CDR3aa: CATSRDAAGGSTDTQYF; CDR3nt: TGTGCCACCAGCAGAGATGCAGCGGGAGGGTCGACAGATACGCAGTATTTT
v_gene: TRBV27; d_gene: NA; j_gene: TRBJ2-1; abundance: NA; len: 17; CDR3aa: CASTLSPTGPSYNEQFF; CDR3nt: TGTGCCAGCACCCTTAGCCCCACAGGACCCTCCTACAATGAGCAGTTCTTC
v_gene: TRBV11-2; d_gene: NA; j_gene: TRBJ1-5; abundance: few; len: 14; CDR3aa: CASSLDMSNQPQHF; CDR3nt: TGTGCCAGCAGCCTCGACATGAGCAATCAGCCCCAGCATTTT
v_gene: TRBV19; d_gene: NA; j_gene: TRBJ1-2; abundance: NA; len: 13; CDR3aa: CASSMGAAVGYTF; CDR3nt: TGTGCCAGTAGTATGGGGGCCGCGGTAGGCTACACCTTC
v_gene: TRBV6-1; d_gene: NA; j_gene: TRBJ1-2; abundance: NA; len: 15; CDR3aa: CASSDLIQGSYGYTF; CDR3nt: TGTGCCAGCAGTGATCTTATCCAGGGAAGCTATGGCTACACCTTC
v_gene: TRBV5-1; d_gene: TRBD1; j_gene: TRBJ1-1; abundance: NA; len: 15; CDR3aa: CASSFFQGAHTEAFF; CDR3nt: TGCGCCAGCAGCTTCTTCCAGGGGGCGCACACTGAAGCTTTCTTT
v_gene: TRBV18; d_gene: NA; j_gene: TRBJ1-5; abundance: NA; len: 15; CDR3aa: CASSPFGASNQPQHF; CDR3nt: TGTGCCAGCTCACCATTTGGAGCTAGCAATCAGCCCCAGCATTTT
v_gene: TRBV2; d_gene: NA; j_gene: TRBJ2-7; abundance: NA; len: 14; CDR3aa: CASSDGPGSYEQYF; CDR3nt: TGTGCCAGCAGTGACGGGCCAGGGTCCTACGAGCAGTACTTC
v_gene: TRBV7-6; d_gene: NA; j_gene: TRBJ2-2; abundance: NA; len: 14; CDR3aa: CASSWDSNTGELFF; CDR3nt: TGTGCCAGCAGCTGGGACTCGAACACCGGGGAGCTGTTTTTT